This T cell receptor (beta chain) was documented in a study of CD8 T cells in Susac syndrome. Study conclusions and caveats: The study's TCR sequencing and HLA analysis covered a relatively small number of individuals, and the study acknowledged this.

This clonotype has only one observation. No antigen is known for it. Sequencing targeted TCR beta in T cells from blood (CD8+ and CD4+). V lost 4 bases, J lost 1 base, and 16 bases lay in between. The germline CDR1 and CDR2 sequences are SGHRS and YFSETQ. This CDR3 contains 16 residues. The authors reverse transcribed roughly 0.5 to 1 ug RNA with random hexamers. TCRdb passed the immunoSEQ multiplex PCR reads through MiXCR, listing each CDR3 protein once. The sample holds over 100,000 distinct CDR3 sequences, around 95% seen once. The source material was CD4+ T cells from PBMCs. The chain combines TRBV5-1 with TRBJ2-3; tentative D call: TRBD2 (6 bases). This TCR was sampled from a human donor in good health. The CDR3 sequence is CASSPPSVGGTDTQYF. DNA of the CDR3: TGCGCCAGCAGCCCACCTAGCGTTGGGGGCACAGATACGCAGTATTTT.